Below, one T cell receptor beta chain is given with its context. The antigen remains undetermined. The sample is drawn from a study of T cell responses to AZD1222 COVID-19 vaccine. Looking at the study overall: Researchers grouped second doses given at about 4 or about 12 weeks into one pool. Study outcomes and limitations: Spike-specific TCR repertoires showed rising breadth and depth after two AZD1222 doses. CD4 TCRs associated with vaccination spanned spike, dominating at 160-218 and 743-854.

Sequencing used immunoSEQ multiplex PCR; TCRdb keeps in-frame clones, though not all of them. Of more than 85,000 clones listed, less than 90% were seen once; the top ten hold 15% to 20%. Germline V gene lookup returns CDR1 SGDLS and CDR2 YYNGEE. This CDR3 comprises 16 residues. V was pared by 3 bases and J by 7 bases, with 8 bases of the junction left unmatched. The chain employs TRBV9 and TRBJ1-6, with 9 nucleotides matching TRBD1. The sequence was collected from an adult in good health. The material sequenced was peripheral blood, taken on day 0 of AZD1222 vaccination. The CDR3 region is CASSAEPGTGNSPLHF. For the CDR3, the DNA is TGTGCCAGCAGCGCCGAACCCGGGACAGGGAATTCACCCCTCCACTTT.